This T cell receptor beta chain derives from a study of cytomegalovirus exposure and HLA in healthy donors. Overall study: The roughly 130 validation repertoires used the same platform as the roughly 700 first-cohort repertoires (as reported by a later analysis).

The method was immunoSEQ multiplex PCR; TCRdb's version includes in-frame clones alone and lacks a portion of them. Among 55,000 to 75,000 clones listed, just under 95% were seen once. Study-wide points: It was approximately 150 TCR beta chains that were listed as cytomegalovirus-associated.

CDR1 and CDR2 from the germline V gene are SGHRS and YFSETQ. V shed 4 bases and J shed 4 bases, with 14 bases lying between them. The CDR3 consists of 14 residues. As concerns this clone: Its antigen is as yet unknown.

V usage is TRBV5-1 and J usage is TRBJ1-1; tentative D call: TRBD1 (6 bases). This clonotype originated in a man younger than 35 in good health and CMV-seropositive. The sample comprised PBMCs. The CDR3 reads CASSAQGGGTEAFF. The CDR3 bases are TGCGCCAGCAGCGCACAGGGTGGGGGCACTGAAGCTTTCTTT.